This T cell receptor beta chain was sequenced during a study of blood T cells in healthy people across ages. Overall study findings and caveats: Measured against age, TCR beta diversity per million T cells decreased in a roughly linear manner.

Collection of roughly 10 milliliters of peripheral blood was performed for each donor. This CDR3 has 15 residues. V dropped 6 bases and J dropped 4; count of bases not matched to a gene: 10. Comments on this clonotype: Its specificity is not known.

A second about 7 to 11 cycle PCR used barcoded and J-beta primers. A 12-random-nucleotide template-switch adaptor tagged each cDNA molecule. Every sample produced at least 2.5 million CDR3-containing paired-end reads. Each CDR3 protein gets one entry after TCRdb re-called the 5' RACE reads with MiXCR. This table has some 1.1 million distinct CDR3 sequences, about two fifths appearing once. V gene TRBV12-3 or TRBV12-4 combines with J gene TRBJ2-3; 7 positions match TRBD2. The sample comprised blood. The source of this sequence is a young man in good health. The CDR3 loop is CASSWARTSADTQYF. In DNA form, the CDR3 reads TGTGCCAGCAGCTGGGCCAGAACTAGCGCAGATACGCAGTATTTT.